This T cell receptor beta chain is drawn from a study of T cell responses to AZD1222 COVID-19 vaccine. Study-wide results and limits: A mostly white British donor set with more females was recruited, and clonal diversity was possibly underestimated. No repertoire was sampled before or during the peak T cell response, only after it. In the spike-specific TCR repertoire, nearly half reportedly target unmutated variant regions.

About this clone: The antigen is unknown.

Profiling relied on immunoSEQ multiplex PCR, and the TCRdb table lists in-frame clones only, not all of them. The data show over 130,000 clones, 80% to 95% seen once. Germline loops: CDR1 DFQATT, CDR2 SNEGSKA (reference sequence). V lost 7 bases to trimming and J lost 1 base, with 7 bases between them. The CDR3 is 11 residues long. This TCR came from an adult in good health. J is TRBJ1-1 and V is TRBV20-1; D uncertain. This material consisted of peripheral blood, taken on day 0 of AZD1222 vaccination. In DNA form, the CDR3 reads TGCAGTGTTTCAGGGAACACTGAAGCTTTCTTT. It is translated as CSVSGNTEAFF.